This T cell receptor beta chain was captured by sequencing in a study of T cells in Graves' hyperthyroidism and ophthalmopathy. Study overall: Peripheral blood was collected at initial diagnosis, before any treatment.

The study enrolled patients aged 18 to 65 with newly diagnosed hyperthyroidism of under 2 months' duration. Used for diagnoses were clinical symptoms, serum thyroxine and TRAb, thyroid ultrasound and orbital computed tomography. Fresh peripheral blood, approximately 10 ml, was the source of the PBMCs. Amplification yielded TCR beta CDR3 regions, with RNA transcripts as the source. An initial round of RT-PCR targeting the TCR CDR3 relied on the HTBI primer set. TCRdb reprocessed the multiplex PCR reads via MiXCR and lists one record per CDR3 protein. The repertoire holds 700,000 or so distinct CDR3 sequences, with about a sixth as singletons. Germline V CDR1 and CDR2: SGHAT, FQNNGV. This CDR3 is built from 14 residues. The V end lost 1 base, the J end lost 10 bases, and 14 bases lay between the germline ends. This clonotype was recorded at least ten times.

The V call is TRBV11-2, the J call TRBJ2-1; D ambiguous. The sample was blood. The clonotype originates from a man younger than 35 with Graves' hyperthyroidism. The CDR3 region has the DNA TGTGCCAGCAGCTTAGTTCGGTACGTGGGAGAGCAGTTCTTC. Translation gives CASSLVRYVGEQFF.